The text below deals with one T cell receptor (beta chain). These data belong to a study of CD8 T cells in Susac syndrome. Random hexamers served to reverse transcribe roughly 0.45 to 1 ug RNA. Amplification of TCR beta CDR3 spanned 54 Vbeta and 13 Jbeta via immunoSEQ multiplex PCR. TCRdb itself ran the immunoSEQ multiplex PCR reads through MiXCR, one entry per CDR3 protein. This sample carries 140,000 or so distinct CDR3 sequences, around 94% of them seen once, and the ten largest clones take about 0.076%. Peripheral blood CD8+ and CD4+ T cells were profiled by TCR beta sequencing. Healthy donors, matched for age and sex, constituted the control group. The TCR was taken from a human donor in good health. Sequences were obtained from CD4+ T cells from PBMCs.

The CDR3 DNA reads TGTGCCACCAGGGATCCTGGGGCCAACGTCCTGACTTTC. As protein: CATRDPGANVLTF. This chain links TRBV27 with TRBJ2-6; perhaps TRBD1 as D (5 bases). Trimming removed 10 bases at V and 2 bases at J, with 9 bases between. CDR1 and CDR2 (germline): MNHEY, SMNVEV (reference sequence). CDR3 size: 13 residues.